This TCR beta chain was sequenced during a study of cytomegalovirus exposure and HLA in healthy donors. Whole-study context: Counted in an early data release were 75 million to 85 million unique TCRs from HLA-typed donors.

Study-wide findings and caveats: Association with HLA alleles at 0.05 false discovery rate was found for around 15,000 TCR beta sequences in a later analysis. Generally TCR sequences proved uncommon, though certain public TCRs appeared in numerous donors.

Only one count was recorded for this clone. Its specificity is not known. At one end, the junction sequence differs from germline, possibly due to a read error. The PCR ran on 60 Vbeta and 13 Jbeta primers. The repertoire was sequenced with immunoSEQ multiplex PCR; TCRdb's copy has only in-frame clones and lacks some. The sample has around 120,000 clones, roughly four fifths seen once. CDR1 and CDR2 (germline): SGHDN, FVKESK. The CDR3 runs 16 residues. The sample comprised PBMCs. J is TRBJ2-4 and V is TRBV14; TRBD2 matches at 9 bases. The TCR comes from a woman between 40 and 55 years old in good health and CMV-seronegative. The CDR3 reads CASSRLLAGEKNSQYF. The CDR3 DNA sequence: TGTGCCAGCAGCCGCCTGTTAGCGGGGGAAAAAAACAGTCAGTACTTC.